This T cell receptor (beta chain) is drawn from a study of patients and donors after allogeneic stem cell transplantation. Trimming shortened V by 7 bases and J by 5 bases, and 11 bases separated the two germline ends. The CDR3 length is 12 residues. Germline V CDR1 and CDR2: MGHDK, SYGVNS. TCRdb called the RT-PCR reads again in MiXCR, with one record for every CDR3 protein. The sample carries about 230,000 distinct CDR3 sequences, 14% recorded once. This clonotype was recorded many times. The V call is TRBV25-1, the J call TRBJ1-1; D not resolved. Sample: blood, either unsorted or a sorted T cell fraction (not recorded which). The source of this sequence is a human donor who was either an allogeneic HSCT recipient or a stem cell or donor lymphocyte infusion donor (not recorded which). It is not recorded whose cells these are; they may come from a transplant donor. The chain's CDR3 is CASIGWDTEAFF. DNA of the CDR3: TGTGCCAGCATAGGGTGGGATACTGAAGCTTTCTTT.